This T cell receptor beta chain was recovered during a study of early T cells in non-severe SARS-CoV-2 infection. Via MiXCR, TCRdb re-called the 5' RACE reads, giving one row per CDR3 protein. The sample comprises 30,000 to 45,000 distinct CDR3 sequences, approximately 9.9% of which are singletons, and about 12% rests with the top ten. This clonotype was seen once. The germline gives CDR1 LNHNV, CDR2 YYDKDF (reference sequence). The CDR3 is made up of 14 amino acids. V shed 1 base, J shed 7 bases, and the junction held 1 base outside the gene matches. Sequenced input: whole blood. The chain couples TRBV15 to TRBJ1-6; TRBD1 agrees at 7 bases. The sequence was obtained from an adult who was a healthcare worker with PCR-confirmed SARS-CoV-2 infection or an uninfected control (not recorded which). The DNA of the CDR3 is TGTGCCACCAGCAGAGTACAGGGGAATTCACCCCTCCACTTT. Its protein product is CATSRVQGNSPLHF.